The 22 T cell receptor beta chains in this list originate from one sample, sequenced in a study of control samples from healthy donors and cancer patients. Some clones are missing from TCRdb's copy, which holds only in-frame ones; the method was immunoSEQ multiplex PCR. The data show 30,000 to 40,000 clones, approximately 93% seen once. What was sequenced was PBMCs. These receptors were taken from a middle-aged man with colorectal cancer.

The chain joins TRBV5-1 to TRBJ2-1; TRBD1 matches 8 bases. The CDR3 has 17 amino acids. Losses at the gene ends were 4 bases for V and 2 bases for J; bases not matched to a gene: 11. The germline CDR1 and CDR2 sequences are SGHRS and YFSETQ. The CDR3 DNA reads as TGCGCCAGCAGCCCCAGGTCCGGGACAGGAGCCTACAATGAGCAGTTCTTC. This encodes CASSPRSGTGAYNEQFF.

A single count supports this clone. The chain uses TRBV6-1 and TRBJ1-5; D not certain. Trimming took off 3 bases at V and 2 bases at J, with 14 bases between the two ends. CDR1 and CDR2 from the germline V gene are MNHNS and SASEGT. The CDR3 is 16 residues long. The chain's CDR3 is CASSDGRDQRNQPQHF. CDR3 bases: TGTGCCAGCAGTGATGGGAGGGATCAACGCAATCAGCCCCAGCATTTT.

This clone was counted once. V usage is TRBV7-8 and J usage is TRBJ2-7; D unresolved. Germline V gene data show CDR1 as SGHVS and CDR2 as FQNEAQ. This CDR3 region has 13 residues. V was clipped by 0 bases and J by 5 bases, with 8 bases between them. CDR3 in DNA: TGTGCCAGCAGCTTAGCCTTGGGGAACGAGCAGTACTTC. Its protein is CASSLALGNEQYF.

J is TRBJ2-2 and V is TRBV6-6; 8 nucleotides align to TRBD1. Unmatched junction bases numbered 4, after V lost 4 bases and J lost 3 bases. Germline V gene data show CDR1 as MNHNY and CDR2 as SVGAGI (reference sequence). CDR3 size: 15 residues. The chain's CDR3 is CASSFQGAYTGELFF. CDR3 in DNA: TGTGCCAGCAGTTTTCAGGGGGCGTACACCGGGGAGCTGTTTTTT.

The chain employs TRBV7-3 and TRBJ1-1, with 10 bases matching TRBD1. The junction had 7 bases not matched to a gene; V was cut back by 6 bases and J by 6 bases. This CDR3 spans 14 amino acids. Germline-derived CDR1 and CDR2 are SGHTA and FQGTGA. The CDR3 reads CASSTTGGASEAFF. In DNA form, the CDR3 reads TGTGCCAGCAGTACGACAGGGGGCGCTTCTGAAGCTTTCTTT. Based on the CDR3 plus reference TRBV7-3 and TRBJ1-1, the full variable domain is GAGVSQTPSNKVTEKGKYVELRCDPISGHTALYWYRQSLGQGPEFLIYFQGTGAADDSGLPNDRFFAVRPEGSVSTLKIQRTERGDSAVYLCASSTTGGASEAFFGQGTRLTVV.

The V and J genes are TRBV19 and TRBJ1-2; D perhaps matches TRBD1 (5 bases). Trimming shortened V by 4 bases and J by 3 bases, and 12 bases separated the two germline ends. The germline V gene encodes CDR1 LNHDA and CDR2 SQIVND (reference sequence). The CDR3 spans 14 residues. CDR3 sequence: CASSNRGVDYGYTF. CDR3 in DNA: TGTGCCAGTAGTAATAGAGGGGTGGACTATGGCTACACCTTC.

The chain recombines TRBV27 with TRBJ1-1, with D perhaps TRBD1 (5 bases). The germline V gene encodes CDR1 MNHEY and CDR2 SMNVEV (reference sequence). Trimming removed 4 bases at V and 1 base at J, with 16 bases between. The CDR3 is 16 residues long. CDR3 bases: TGTGCCAGCAGTTCCTCCGGGACGGGGGGGAACACTGAAGCTTTCTTT. It specifies CASSSSGTGGNTEAFF.

The chain employs TRBV21-1 and TRBJ1-2. TRBV21-1 is flagged as a pseudogene. This CDR3 is built from 14 residues. The CDR3, as DNA: TGTGCCAGCAGGTCCCCGCCCTCGGGCTATGGCTACACCTTC. This encodes CASRSPPSGYGYTF.

The V and J genes are TRBV2 and TRBJ1-2; a possible D gene is TRBD1 (5 bases). The CDR3 loop spans 13 amino acids. Trimming left V 9 bases short and J 4 bases short, with 15 bases between. CDR1 is SNHLY, CDR2 FYNNEI, per germline. CDR3 in amino acids: CARGPPGGYGYTF. In DNA, the CDR3 is TGTGCCAGGGGCCCACCCGGGGGCTATGGCTACACCTTC.

The genes are TRBV5-4 and TRBJ2-5; D gene unclear. V was pared by 3 bases and J by 4 bases, with 16 bases between. Germline V CDR1 and CDR2: SGHNT, YYREEE (reference sequence). The CDR3 extends over 15 amino acids. CDR3 in amino acids: CASSSYSGPRETQYF. The DNA of the CDR3 is TGTGCCAGCAGCTCGTATTCAGGTCCGAGAGAGACCCAGTACTTC.

This clone was detected only once. This chain connects TRBV19 to TRBJ2-2; no reliable D call. The V and J ends lost 7 bases and 1 base respectively, with 10 bases between them. The germline gives CDR1 LNHDA, CDR2 SQIVND (reference sequence). CDR3 length: 14 amino acids. The DNA of the CDR3 is TGTGCCAGTATGGAGACACGGAACACCGGGGAGCTGTTTTTT. Residues: CASMETRNTGELFF.

V is TRBV6-1 and J is TRBJ2-7, with D perhaps TRBD2 (6 bases). Germline V CDR1 and CDR2: MNHNS, SASEGT. The CDR3 is made up of 14 amino acids. Trimming took 3 bases from V and 1 from J, leaving 10 bases between them. The CDR3 region has the DNA TGTGCCAGCAGTGAGGGGGGATCGTCCTACGAGCAGTACTTC. Residues: CASSEGGSSYEQYF.

V usage is TRBV7-6 and J usage is TRBJ2-2, with TRBD2 as a possible D gene (6 bases). V was cut by 0 bases and J by 5 bases, with 16 bases left in between. CDR3 length equals 17 residues. Germline CDR1 is SGHVS and CDR2 is FNYEAQ. The CDR3 here is CASSLASGSGITGELFF. The CDR3 DNA is TGTGCCAGCAGCTTAGCGAGCGGGTCAGGGATAACCGGGGAGCTGTTTTTT.

The chain is built from TRBV7-3 and TRBJ2-3; the match to TRBD2 covers 9 bases. J gave up 6 bases and V 1 base, and 11 bases lay outside the gene matches. Germline lookup yields CDR1 SGHTA and CDR2 FQGTGA. The CDR3 contains 17 residues. The chain's CDR3 is CASSLNRRGGAEDTQYF. The CDR3 DNA follows: TGTGCCAGCAGCTTAAATCGCCGCGGGGGGGCAGAGGATACGCAGTATTTT. Variable domain in full (rest from reference TRBV7-3 and TRBJ2-3): GAGVSQTPSNKVTEKGKYVELRCDPISGHTALYWYRQSLGQGPEFLIYFQGTGAADDSGLPNDRFFAVRPEGSVSTLKIQRTERGDSAVYLCASSLNRRGGAEDTQYFGPGTRLTVL.

The rearrangement joins TRBV9 to TRBJ1-3, with 8 bases lining up with TRBD1. Germline V gene lookup returns CDR1 SGDLS and CDR2 YYNGEE. This CDR3 region has 15 residues. The V gene end was trimmed by 0 bases and the J gene end by 7 bases; junction bases not matched to a gene: 6. The CDR3 bases are TGTGCCAGCAGCGTAGTTGGGACAGGTGGGAACACCATATATTTT. The encoded protein is CASSVVGTGGNTIYF.

The chain uses TRBV2 and TRBJ1-6; 9 nucleotides agree with TRBD1. This CDR3 region has 15 residues. With V trimmed by 4 bases and J by 9 bases, 7 bases remained unmatched. Germline V gene lookup returns CDR1 SNHLY and CDR2 FYNNEI. The CDR3 coding sequence is TGTGCCAGCAGTGGGGAACAGGGGGCAGGTTCACCCCTCCACTTT. Its protein product is CASSGEQGAGSPLHF.

This clone has only one observation. The rearrangement joins TRBV2 to TRBJ1-4; 8 bases are a match to TRBD1. V lost 6 bases, J lost 2 bases, and 2 bases stayed unmatched. The CDR3 consists of 14 residues. In germline, CDR1 is SNHLY, CDR2 FYNNEI. The CDR3 region is CASRGDRTNEKLFF. The CDR3 nucleotides are TGTGCCAGCAGGGGGGACAGGACTAATGAAAAACTGTTTTTT.

V usage is TRBV7-2 and J usage is TRBJ2-7, with a tentative D call TRBD2 (6 bases). This CDR3 spans 14 amino acids. CDR1 and CDR2 from the germline V gene are SGHTA and FQGNSA. V was trimmed by 0 bases and J by 3 bases, leaving 9 bases between them. The CDR3 here is CASSLAGGGYEQYF. Here the CDR3 DNA reads TGTGCCAGCAGCTTAGCGGGGGGAGGCTACGAGCAGTACTTC.

The gene calls are TRBV9 and TRBJ2-7; 10 nucleotides align to TRBD1. The trim removed 4 bases at V and 5 bases at J, leaving 6 bases unmatched. Germline-derived CDR1 and CDR2 are SGDLS and YYNGEE. CDR3 length: 14 amino acids. CDR3 protein: CASSLGTGDNEQYF. For the CDR3, the DNA is TGTGCCAGCAGCCTCGGGACAGGGGACAACGAGCAGTACTTC. Complete variable domain (other parts from reference TRBV9 and TRBJ2-7): DSGVTQTPKHLITATGQRVTLRCSPRSGDLSVYWYQQSLDQGLQFLIQYYNGEERAKGNILERFSAQQFPDLHSELNLSSLELGDSALYFCASSLGTGDNEQYFGPGTRLTVT.

The genes are TRBV11-2 and TRBJ2-2, with D possibly TRBD1 on 5 matching bases. With 1 base removed from V and 6 bases from J, the gap between germline ends came to 9 bases. CDR3 length equals 14 residues. Germline loops: CDR1 SGHAT, CDR2 FQNNGV. CDR3: CASSLVRAAGELFF. The CDR3, as DNA: TGTGCCAGCAGCTTAGTCAGGGCGGCCGGGGAGCTGTTTTTT.

The rearrangement joins TRBV19 to TRBJ2-7, with 7 bases matching TRBD2. CDR3 length: 15 residues. Unmatched junction bases numbered 8, after V lost 4 bases and J lost 2 bases. Germline lookup yields CDR1 LNHDA and CDR2 SQIVND (reference sequence). CDR3 DNA: TGTGCCAGTAGTACCCTTGGAAGCGGGACCTACGAGCAGTACTTC. Its translation is CASSTLGSGTYEQYF.

CDR3 loop: CASSLAGRHSGNTIYF. As DNA, the CDR3 is TGTGCCAGCAGCTTAGCGGGGCGGCACTCTGGAAACACCATATATTTT. J is TRBJ1-3 and V is TRBV7-2, with D tentatively TRBD1 (5 bases). The CDR3 extends over 16 amino acids. Between the trimmed V and J ends, which lost 0 bases and 0 bases, there was a span of 9 bases. Per germline, CDR1 SGHTA and CDR2 FQGNSA.